The rows below give T cell receptor beta chains drawn from one sample of a study of radiotherapy plus CTLA-4 blockade in lung cancer. The assay was immunoSEQ multiplex PCR, and TCRdb's table has in-frame clones only and misses some. The table records tens of thousands of clones, 81% of them present only once. Material: peripheral blood, obtained from a patient treated with radiotherapy plus ipilimumab. The source of these receptors is a human donor with non-small cell lung cancer that progressed on radiotherapy plus ipilimumab. CDR3s include the opening cysteine and the closing phenylalanine or tryptophan. D genes are given only for firm matches. Size tells how often a clone was seen (once, few, many) or the class of an expanded clone, and some rows leave it out.

j_gene: TRBJ2-1; d_gene: TRBD2; v_gene: TRBV4-3; abundance: NA; CDR3nt: TGCGCCAGCAGCCAAGTCTACGGGGGGTCCTACAATGAGCAGTTCTTC; CDR3aa: CASSQVYGGSYNEQFF
j_gene: TRBJ1-4; d_gene: NA; v_gene: TRBV5-8; abundance: NA; CDR3nt: TGTGCCAGCAGCTTGGGGTCAGGGACTAATGAAAAACTGTTTTTT; CDR3aa: CASSLGSGTNEKLFF
j_gene: TRBJ1-1; d_gene: TRBD1; v_gene: TRBV19; abundance: NA; CDR3nt: TGTGCCAGTAGTATAGTAACAGGGGGCCAGGGCCCAGCTTTCTTT; CDR3aa: CASSIVTGGQGPAFF
j_gene: TRBJ2-4; d_gene: NA; v_gene: TRBV19; abundance: NA; CDR3nt: TGTGCCAGTAGCCAAAGACTCGTAGCCAAAAACATTCAGTACTTC; CDR3aa: CASSQRLVAKNIQYF
j_gene: TRBJ2-2; d_gene: NA; v_gene: TRBV6-5; abundance: NA; CDR3nt: TGTGCCAGCATTAAGGAGGACGGGGAGCTGTTTTTT; CDR3aa: CASIKEDGELFF
j_gene: TRBJ2-7; d_gene: NA; v_gene: TRBV2; abundance: NA; CDR3nt: TGTGCCAGCAGTGCTGGCGGGGGCCTCTACGAGCAGTACTTC; CDR3aa: CASSAGGGLYEQYF
j_gene: TRBJ2-3; d_gene: TRBD1; v_gene: TRBV18; abundance: NA; CDR3nt: TGTGCCAGCTCCCCGGGACAGAGCACAGATACGCAGTATTTT; CDR3aa: CASSPGQSTDTQYF
j_gene: TRBJ2-7; d_gene: NA; v_gene: TRBV19; abundance: NA; CDR3nt: TGTGCCAGTAGTATGGCCCCAGCGTTTCAGGCGGGCTACGAGCAGTACTTC; CDR3aa: CASSMAPAFQAGYEQYF
j_gene: TRBJ1-3; d_gene: TRBD1; v_gene: TRBV18; abundance: NA; CDR3nt: TGTGCCAGCTCACCACGGGACAGGGTCCTCCTCTCTGGAAACACCATATATTTT; CDR3aa: CASSPRDRVLLSGNTIYF
j_gene: TRBJ1-5; d_gene: NA; v_gene: TRBV18; abundance: NA; CDR3nt: TGTGCCAGCTCACCACCGGGAGGGATTGCGGTTCAGCCCCAGCATTTT; CDR3aa: CASSPPGGIAVQPQHF
j_gene: TRBJ2-2; d_gene: TRBD1; v_gene: TRBV6-1; abundance: NA; CDR3nt: TGTGCCAGCACCCTACGACAGGGATTCGGAGGGGAGCTGTTTTTT; CDR3aa: CASTLRQGFGGELFF
j_gene: TRBJ2-1; d_gene: TRBD2; v_gene: TRBV14; abundance: NA; CDR3nt: TGTGCCAGCAGCCAACTAGCGGGGGGGCCAGGGTCCTGGCAGTTCTTC; CDR3aa: CASSQLAGGPGSWQFF
j_gene: TRBJ2-3; d_gene: TRBD1; v_gene: TRBV15; abundance: NA; CDR3nt: TGTGCCACCAGCAGAGATCTACCGGGACAGGGAGGGTTCGGCACAGATACGCAGTATTTT; CDR3aa: CATSRDLPGQGGFGTDTQYF
j_gene: TRBJ1-5; d_gene: NA; v_gene: TRBV27; abundance: NA; CDR3nt: TGTGCCAGCAGTTTTAGTGATAGCAATCAGCCCCAGCATTTT; CDR3aa: CASSFSDSNQPQHF
j_gene: TRBJ2-2; d_gene: NA; v_gene: TRBV4-1; abundance: NA; CDR3nt: TGCGCCAGCAGCCAAGAAGCCCGATACACCGGGGAGCTGTTTTTT; CDR3aa: CASSQEARYTGELFF
j_gene: TRBJ2-1; d_gene: TRBD1; v_gene: TRBV29-1; abundance: few; CDR3nt: TGCAGCGTTGGACAGGGGGGCTACAATGAGCAGTTCTTC; CDR3aa: CSVGQGGYNEQFF
j_gene: TRBJ1-5; d_gene: TRBD1; v_gene: TRBV7-9; abundance: few; CDR3nt: TGTGCCAGCAGCTTAGGGGGGACAGGCGAGCCCCAGCATTTT; CDR3aa: CASSLGGTGEPQHF
j_gene: TRBJ1-1; d_gene: NA; v_gene: TRBV19; abundance: NA; CDR3nt: TGTGCCAGTAGAGTGACATGGACTGAAGCTTTCTTT; CDR3aa: CASRVTWTEAFF
j_gene: TRBJ2-1; d_gene: TRBD2; v_gene: TRBV7-3; abundance: NA; CDR3nt: TGTGCCAGCAGCTCCACTAGCGGGGGATACAATGAGCAGTTCTTC; CDR3aa: CASSSTSGGYNEQFF
j_gene: TRBJ2-7; d_gene: NA; v_gene: TRBV28; abundance: NA; CDR3nt: TGTGCCAGCAGTTTCTGGAGGGGGCTAGGGAACGAGCAGTACTTC; CDR3aa: CASSFWRGLGNEQYF
j_gene: TRBJ1-1; d_gene: NA; v_gene: TRBV5-4; abundance: NA; CDR3nt: TGTGCCAGCGGAGAACAGGGATTCATGAACACTGAAGCTTTCTTT; CDR3aa: CASGEQGFMNTEAFF
j_gene: TRBJ2-3; d_gene: NA; v_gene: TRBV19; abundance: NA; CDR3nt: TGTGCCAGTAGTATGTTCAGGACAGGGTTAGCGGGGGTTAGCACAGATACGCAGTATTTT; CDR3aa: CASSMFRTGLAGVSTDTQYF
j_gene: TRBJ1-1; d_gene: NA; v_gene: TRBV5-1; abundance: NA; CDR3nt: TGCGCCAGCAGCTTGGGGGCGTTGAACACTGAAGCTTTCTTT; CDR3aa: CASSLGALNTEAFF
j_gene: TRBJ1-4; d_gene: NA; v_gene: TRBV9; abundance: NA; CDR3nt: TGTGCCAGCAGCATTGGACAGTTTAATGAAAAACTGTTTTTT; CDR3aa: CASSIGQFNEKLFF
j_gene: TRBJ2-1; d_gene: TRBD1; v_gene: TRBV18; abundance: NA; CDR3nt: TGTGCCAGCTCACCGGGACAGAACTACAATGAGCAGTTCTTC; CDR3aa: CASSPGQNYNEQFF
j_gene: TRBJ2-3; d_gene: NA; v_gene: TRBV5-1; abundance: few; CDR3nt: TGCGCCAGCAGCCCAGGGTTCGGCACAGATACGCAGTATTTT; CDR3aa: CASSPGFGTDTQYF
j_gene: TRBJ1-1; d_gene: NA; v_gene: TRBV27; abundance: NA; CDR3nt: TGTGCCAGCAGGGAACAGGGAGTCACTGAAGCTTTCTTT; CDR3aa: CASREQGVTEAFF
j_gene: TRBJ1-5; d_gene: NA; v_gene: TRBV6-1; abundance: NA; CDR3nt: TGTGCCAGCAGTGAACGGGGGGGTATGAGCAATCAGCCCCAGCATTTT; CDR3aa: CASSERGGMSNQPQHF
j_gene: TRBJ2-5; d_gene: TRBD2; v_gene: TRBV2; abundance: NA; CDR3nt: TGTGCCAGCACAACGGGGGGGGCACAAGAGACCCAGTACTTC; CDR3aa: CASTTGGAQETQYF
j_gene: TRBJ2-5; d_gene: TRBD2; v_gene: TRBV7-9; abundance: once; CDR3nt: TGTGCCAGCAGCTTAGCTAGCGGGCAAGAGACCCAGTACTTC; CDR3aa: CASSLASGQETQYF
j_gene: TRBJ2-5; d_gene: NA; v_gene: TRBV15; abundance: NA; CDR3nt: TGTGCCACCAGCAGAGATGGACAGCTCCAAGAGACCCAGTACTTC; CDR3aa: CATSRDGQLQETQYF
j_gene: TRBJ2-2; d_gene: TRBD1; v_gene: TRBV7-8; abundance: NA; CDR3nt: TGTGCCAGCAGCTCAAGACAGGGAAAAACCGGGGAGCTGTTTTTT; CDR3aa: CASSSRQGKTGELFF
j_gene: TRBJ2-1; d_gene: TRBD1; v_gene: TRBV2; abundance: NA; CDR3nt: TGTGCCTGCAATAAGGACAGGGGAGGCAATGAGCAGTTCTTC; CDR3aa: CACNKDRGGNEQFF
j_gene: TRBJ2-3; d_gene: NA; v_gene: TRBV7-8; abundance: NA; CDR3nt: TGTGCCAGCAGCTACAGGGATTCTAGCACAGATACGCAGTATTTT; CDR3aa: CASSYRDSSTDTQYF
j_gene: TRBJ1-1; d_gene: NA; v_gene: TRBV9; abundance: NA; CDR3nt: TGTGCCAGCAGCGTAGATGGGGCTGTGAACACTGAAGCTTTCTTT; CDR3aa: CASSVDGAVNTEAFF
j_gene: TRBJ1-1; d_gene: NA; v_gene: TRBV2; abundance: NA; CDR3nt: TGTGCCAGCAGTGTCACCCTACCCGTGAACACTGAAGCTTTCTTT; CDR3aa: CASSVTLPVNTEAFF
j_gene: TRBJ2-3; d_gene: NA; v_gene: TRBV10-1; abundance: NA; CDR3nt: TGCGCCAGCATCACTGCACCTTGCGAGTATAGCACAGATACGCAGTATTTT; CDR3aa: CASITAPCEYSTDTQYF
j_gene: TRBJ2-1; d_gene: TRBD1; v_gene: TRBV2; abundance: once; CDR3nt: TGTGCCAGCAATGGACAGGGTTTCAGGGATGAGCAGTTCTTC; CDR3aa: CASNGQGFRDEQFF
j_gene: TRBJ2-6; d_gene: NA; v_gene: TRBV5-6; abundance: NA; CDR3nt: TGTGCCAGCACCCGGGGGACGGTCAGCTCTGGGGCCAACGTCCTGACTTTC; CDR3aa: CASTRGTVSSGANVLTF
j_gene: TRBJ2-3; d_gene: TRBD1; v_gene: TRBV29-1; abundance: NA; CDR3nt: TGCAGCGTTCATACAGGGGTGTCGGATACGCAGTATTTT; CDR3aa: CSVHTGVSDTQYF
j_gene: TRBJ2-7; d_gene: TRBD2; v_gene: TRBV6-6; abundance: NA; CDR3nt: TGTGCCAGCAGTCGGGCGGGGGGCCCCTACGAGCAGTACTTC; CDR3aa: CASSRAGGPYEQYF
j_gene: TRBJ1-3; d_gene: NA; v_gene: TRBV2; abundance: few; CDR3nt: TGTGCCAGCAGTGCAGGGACTGGAAACACCATATATTTT; CDR3aa: CASSAGTGNTIYF
j_gene: TRBJ2-3; d_gene: NA; v_gene: TRBV1; abundance: once; CDR3nt: TGCACCAGCAGCCACTCTCTGACGGGGGGCCGTCGGACAGATACGCAGTATTTT; CDR3aa: CTSSHSLTGGRRTDTQYF
j_gene: TRBJ2-3; d_gene: NA; v_gene: TRBV29-1; abundance: once; CDR3nt: TGCAGCGTTGAATCGTCGAGGGCTCTGAGCACAGATACGCAGTATTTT; CDR3aa: CSVESSRALSTDTQYF
j_gene: TRBJ1-5; d_gene: TRBD1; v_gene: TRBV19; abundance: NA; CDR3nt: TGTGCCAGTAGTTACAGGGGGCTAAGCAATCAGCCCCAGCATTTT; CDR3aa: CASSYRGLSNQPQHF
j_gene: TRBJ2-3; d_gene: TRBD2; v_gene: TRBV19; abundance: NA; CDR3nt: TGTGCCAGTAGCCCAACACTAGCGAGCACAGATACGCAGTATTTT; CDR3aa: CASSPTLASTDTQYF